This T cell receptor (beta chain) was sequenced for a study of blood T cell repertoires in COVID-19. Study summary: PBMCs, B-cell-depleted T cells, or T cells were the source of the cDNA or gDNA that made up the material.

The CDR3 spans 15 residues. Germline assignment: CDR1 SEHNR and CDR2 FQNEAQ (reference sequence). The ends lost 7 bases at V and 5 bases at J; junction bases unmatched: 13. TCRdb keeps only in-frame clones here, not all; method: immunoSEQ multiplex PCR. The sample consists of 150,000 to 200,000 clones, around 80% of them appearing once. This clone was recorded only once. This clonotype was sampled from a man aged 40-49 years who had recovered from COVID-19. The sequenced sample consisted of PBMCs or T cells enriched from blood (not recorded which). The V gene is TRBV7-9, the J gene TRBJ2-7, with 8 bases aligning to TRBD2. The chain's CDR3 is CASNEWISGDNEQYF. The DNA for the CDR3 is TGTGCCAGCAACGAATGGATTAGCGGGGACAACGAGCAGTACTTC.